The sequence of this TCR beta chain was determined in a study of T cell repertoires in cytomegalovirus infection. Background on the study: The authors relied on CMV epitopes, both recently identified HLA-C-restricted and well-studied HLA-B-restricted. It can be stated that public TCR beta signatures indicated CMV infection as well as a matching HLA type.

CDR3 size: 15 residues. Germline CDR1 reads MNHEY; CDR2 reads SMNVEV (reference sequence). V gave up 6 bases and J gave up 2 bases, with 14 bases separating them. MiXCR, run by TCRdb on the reads, gives a single entry per CDR3 protein. The sample records about 700,000 distinct CDR3 sequences, around 35% being singletons. Details on this clonotype: The antigen is unknown.

Findings and limits, study-wide: Carriers of CMV and the relevant HLA type were discriminated by public TCR beta frequency. Dominating the ex vivo response were HLA-C-restricted CMV-specific TCR beta clonotypes.

The gene calls are TRBV27 and TRBJ1-5; D may be TRBD1 (5 bases). The TCR comes from a human donor in good health (CMV status not recorded). Some clones in this sample may be carry-over from other donors' samples. The sequenced sample was cultured PBMCs, obtained from culture after CMV antigen stimulation. The CDR3 is CASSPLGAGNQPQHF. CDR3 sequence (DNA): TGTGCCAGCAGCCCCCTAGGGGCCGGCAATCAGCCCCAGCATTTT.